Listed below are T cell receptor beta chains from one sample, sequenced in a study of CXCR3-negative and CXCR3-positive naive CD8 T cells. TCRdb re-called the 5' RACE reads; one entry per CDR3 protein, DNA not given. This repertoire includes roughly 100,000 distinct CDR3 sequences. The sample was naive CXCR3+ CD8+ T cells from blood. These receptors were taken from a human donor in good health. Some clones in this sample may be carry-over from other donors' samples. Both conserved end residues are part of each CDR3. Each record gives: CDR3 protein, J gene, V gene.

CDR3aa: CASSLAGGSYEQYF
j_gene: TRBJ2-7
v_gene: TRBV5-1

CDR3aa: CSVEPRDRGHEQFF
j_gene: TRBJ2-1
v_gene: TRBV29-1

CDR3aa: CASSFYSNYGYTF
j_gene: TRBJ1-2
v_gene: TRBV27

CDR3aa: CARSGRQGNTEAFF
j_gene: TRBJ1-1
v_gene: TRBV30

CDR3aa: CASSFGREDFYNEQFF
j_gene: TRBJ2-1
v_gene: TRBV5-8

CDR3aa: CSVGGLNEQFF
j_gene: TRBJ2-1
v_gene: TRBV29-1

CDR3aa: CSARTSGGGTGELFF
j_gene: TRBJ2-2
v_gene: TRBV29-1

CDR3aa: CASSQDHPSRNTGELFF
j_gene: TRBJ2-2
v_gene: TRBV4-2

CDR3aa: CASSLGLRGNTIYF
j_gene: TRBJ1-3
v_gene: TRBV12-3/TRBV12-4

CDR3aa: CASSSALKETQYF
j_gene: TRBJ2-5
v_gene: TRBV7-9

CDR3aa: CASSGGQTYAYTF
j_gene: TRBJ1-2
v_gene: TRBV9

CDR3aa: CASDTGALGTDTQYF
j_gene: TRBJ2-3
v_gene: TRBV28

CDR3aa: CASSFGRANEQFF
j_gene: TRBJ2-1
v_gene: TRBV7-9

CDR3aa: CSVDHPEELLETQYF
j_gene: TRBJ2-5
v_gene: TRBV29-1

CDR3aa: CASSQFTGGTVGGYGYTF
j_gene: TRBJ1-2
v_gene: TRBV14

CDR3aa: CSVKVSGNTIYF
j_gene: TRBJ1-3
v_gene: TRBV29-1

CDR3aa: CASSQAWSRGLYEQYF
j_gene: TRBJ2-7
v_gene: TRBV28

CDR3aa: CASSSGQGSNEQYF
j_gene: TRBJ2-7
v_gene: TRBV5-1

CDR3aa: CASTIGLASSYEQYF
j_gene: TRBJ2-7
v_gene: TRBV28

CDR3aa: CASSPTLDELFF
j_gene: TRBJ2-2
v_gene: TRBV7-9

CDR3aa: CASTDGGEKLFF
j_gene: TRBJ1-4
v_gene: TRBV12-3/TRBV12-4

CDR3aa: CASRETGQYYEQYF
j_gene: TRBJ2-7
v_gene: TRBV2

CDR3aa: CASSDQGLYNEPFF
j_gene: TRBJ2-1
v_gene: TRBV25-1

CDR3aa: CASSLSSEGQPQHF
j_gene: TRBJ1-5
v_gene: TRBV5-1

CDR3aa: CASSAYRSDTQYF
j_gene: TRBJ2-3
v_gene: TRBV9

CDR3aa: CASSNNPLAGAEQYF
j_gene: TRBJ2-7
v_gene: TRBV7-9

CDR3aa: CASIPPLQGDGNTEAFF
j_gene: TRBJ1-1
v_gene: TRBV28

CDR3aa: CASSPGAWLAYEQYF
j_gene: TRBJ2-7
v_gene: TRBV18

CDR3aa: CSASKAGELFF
j_gene: TRBJ2-2
v_gene: TRBV20-1

CDR3aa: CASSILQDRVNTEAFF
j_gene: TRBJ1-1
v_gene: TRBV21-1

CDR3aa: CASSQDQTEIKEKLFF
j_gene: TRBJ1-4
v_gene: TRBV14

CDR3aa: CASRYQTGPGELFF
j_gene: TRBJ2-2
v_gene: TRBV28

CDR3aa: CASSFARTGGSYEQYF
j_gene: TRBJ2-7
v_gene: TRBV6-2/TRBV6-3

CDR3aa: CASSQAGTSGSRGDIQYF
j_gene: TRBJ2-4
v_gene: TRBV14